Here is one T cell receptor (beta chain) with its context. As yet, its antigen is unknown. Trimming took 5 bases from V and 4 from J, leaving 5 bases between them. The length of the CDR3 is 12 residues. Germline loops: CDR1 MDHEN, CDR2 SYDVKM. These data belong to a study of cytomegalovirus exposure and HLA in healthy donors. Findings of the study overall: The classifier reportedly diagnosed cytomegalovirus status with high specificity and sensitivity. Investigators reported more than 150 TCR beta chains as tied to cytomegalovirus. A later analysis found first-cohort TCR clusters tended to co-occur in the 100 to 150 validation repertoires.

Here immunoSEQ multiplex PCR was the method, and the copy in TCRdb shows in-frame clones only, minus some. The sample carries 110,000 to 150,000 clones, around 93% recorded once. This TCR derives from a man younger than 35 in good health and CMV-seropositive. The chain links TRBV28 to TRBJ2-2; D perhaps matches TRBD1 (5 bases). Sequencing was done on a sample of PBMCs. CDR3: CASSQGTGELFF. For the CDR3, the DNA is TGTGCCAGCAGTCAGGGCACCGGGGAGCTGTTTTTT.